This T cell receptor (beta chain) was recovered during a study of regulatory T cells in long-lasting Graves disease. Study-wide context: Graves' patients, newly diagnosed, had taken antithyroid drugs under 3 months.

In building TCR beta libraries, iRepertoire HTBI primers were used together with Arm-PCR of CDR3 regions. TCRdb called the multiplex PCR reads again in MiXCR, with one record for every CDR3 protein. In the table there are roughly 410,000 distinct CDR3 sequences, roughly 15% of which are singletons. Study-level results: There were preferences for TRBV28, TRBJ1-2 and TRBJ2-5 in persistent disease. Lower TCR diversity was seen in persistent Graves' patients than in newly diagnosed ones.

With respect to this clonotype: The antigen is undetermined.

Germline CDR1 is SGHRS and CDR2 is YFSETQ. Trimming took 0 bases from V and 4 from J; bases not matched to a gene: 6. The CDR3 sequence is 17 residues long. The time point is: newly diagnosed GD, antithyroid drugs for less than 3 months. RNA isolated from PBMCs was used to make the TCR library. Patients came through an endocrinology department, and that department was in Xi'an, China. This sample also belongs to another study, concerning T cells in Graves' hyperthyroidism and ophthalmopathy.

The sequence derives from a woman in her 40s with Graves disease. This chain connects TRBV5-1 to TRBJ2-7; 14 bases line up with TRBD2. The material sequenced was peripheral blood mononuclear cells (PBMCs), taken at new diagnosis, from a patient treated with antithyroid drugs. The CDR3, as DNA: TGCGCCAGCAGCTTGGCGGGGACTAGCGGGAGTCGGTACGAGCAGTACTTC. As protein: CASSLAGTSGSRYEQYF.